The 22 T cell receptor beta chains below all came from one sample that was sequenced in a study of blood T cell repertoires in COVID-19. Profiling relied on immunoSEQ multiplex PCR, and the TCRdb table lists in-frame clones only, not all of them. The sample carries about 61,000 clones, around 82% recorded once. Sample: peripheral blood. These receptors all come from a man at least 80 years old with active or convalescent COVID-19.

The chain links TRBV2 to TRBJ1-4, with D unresolved. This CDR3 has 14 amino acids. Trimming pared 6 bases from V and 5 bases from J, leaving 13 bases between. Germline CDR1 reads SNHLY; CDR2 reads FYNNEI. The CDR3 sequence is CASRRRVVNEKLFF. The CDR3 DNA reads as TGTGCCAGCAGACGGAGGGTAGTCAATGAAAAACTGTTTTTT.

V usage is TRBV4-1 and J usage is TRBJ2-3, with TRBD2 identical over 14 bases. Germline CDR1 is MGHRA and CDR2 is YSYEKL. The CDR3 runs 17 residues. Trimming cost V 4 bases and J 3 bases; bases outside gene matches: 6. The CDR3 is CASSPGLAGVRTDTQYF. CDR3 DNA: TGCGCCAGCAGCCCGGGACTAGCGGGGGTGAGGACAGATACGCAGTATTTT.

V usage is TRBV15 and J usage is TRBJ1-1; 7 bases are a match to TRBD1. V shed 5 bases and J 3 bases; nucleotides not matched to a gene: 3. CDR3 length equals 13 residues. Germline V gives CDR1 LNHNV, CDR2 YYDKDF (reference sequence). The CDR3: CATSAGTDTEAFF. CDR3 sequence (DNA): TGTGCCACCAGCGCTGGGACAGACACTGAAGCTTTCTTT.

The chain employs TRBV5-1 and TRBJ1-3, with D hard to call. This CDR3 has 14 residues. With 4 bases removed from V and 0 bases from J, the gap between germline ends came to 8 bases. The V gene's germline CDR1 is SGHRS and CDR2 YFSETQ. CDR3 in amino acids: CASSDGISGNTIYF. The CDR3 DNA reads TGCGCCAGCAGCGACGGGATCTCTGGAAACACCATATATTTT.

DNA for the CDR3: TGTGCCAGTAGTGGACAGGGGATCAATCAGCCCCAGCATTTT. Encoded protein: CASSGQGINQPQHF. This rearrangement joins TRBV19 to TRBJ1-5; 9 nucleotides line up with TRBD1. There are 14 residues in the CDR3. J lost 3 bases, V lost 5 bases, and 2 bases had no gene match. The germline V gene encodes CDR1 LNHDA and CDR2 SQIVND (reference sequence). Combining the CDR3 with reference TRBV19 and TRBJ1-5 gives the whole variable domain DGGITQSPKYLFRKEGQNVTLSCEQNLNHDAMYWYRQDPGQGLRLIYYSQIVNDFQKGDIAEGYSVSREKKESFPLTVTSAQKNPTAFYLCASSGQGINQPQHFGDGTRLSIL.

This clone was detected a few times. The V call is TRBV29-1, the J call TRBJ1-1; the match to TRBD1 covers 10 bases. With 5 bases clipped from V and 3 bases from J, the junction kept 3 bases outside the gene matches. The CDR3 is made up of 13 amino acids. The germline CDR1 and CDR2 sequences are SQVTM and ANQGSEA. This CDR3 reads CSVLGTGDTEAFF. In DNA form, the CDR3 reads TGCAGCGTTCTTGGGACAGGGGACACTGAAGCTTTCTTT.

This clone turned up a few times. The chain couples TRBV7-9 to TRBJ2-3; TRBD2 matches at 11 bases. V was pared by 5 bases and J by 6 bases, with 13 bases of the junction left unmatched. This CDR3 comprises 17 residues. Germline V gene sequence: CDR1 SEHNR, CDR2 FQNEAQ (reference sequence). CDR3 in amino acids: CASSPYATSGSMDTQYF. The CDR3 DNA reads as TGTGCCAGCAGCCCCTACGCTACTAGCGGGAGCATGGATACGCAGTATTTT.

This chain uses TRBV27 with TRBJ2-5; D unclear. The CDR3 contains 14 residues. Germline V gives CDR1 MNHEY, CDR2 SMNVEV (reference sequence). V lost 0 bases and J 6 bases, leaving 11 bases between the germline ends. The CDR3 is CASSLSMSRQTQYF. CDR3 nucleotides: TGTGCCAGCAGTTTATCTATGTCTAGGCAGACCCAGTACTTC.

The chain joins TRBV5-1 to TRBJ2-7; 7 bases agree with TRBD1. V trimming: 3 bases; J trimming: 7 bases; junction bases outside the gene matches: 10. Germline CDR1 and CDR2: SGHRS and YFSETQ. This CDR3 comprises 14 residues. The CDR3 loop reads CASSWTGPMGEQYF. DNA of the CDR3: TGCGCCAGCAGCTGGACAGGCCCGATGGGGGAGCAGTACTTC.

The J gene is TRBJ2-7, the V gene TRBV5-1, with D possibly being TRBD2 (7 bases). CDR3 length: 15 amino acids. Trimming took off 2 bases at V and 4 bases at J, with 16 bases between the two ends. Germline CDR1 reads SGHRS; CDR2 reads YFSETQ. Written as DNA, the CDR3 is TGCGCCAGCAGCTTAGCTCGGGGGGCACGGTACGAGCAGTACTTC. Protein sequence: CASSLARGARYEQYF.

The chain employs TRBV5-8 and TRBJ1-5; 7 nucleotides align to TRBD1. With V trimmed by 2 bases and J by 5 bases, 4 bases remained unmatched. Germline V lookup: CDR1 SGHTS, CDR2 YDEGEE. This CDR3 comprises 14 residues. The CDR3 loop is CASSFRQGDQPQHF. DNA of the CDR3: TGTGCCAGCAGCTTTAGACAGGGAGATCAGCCCCAGCATTTT.

The chain links TRBV10-2 to TRBJ1-2, with 7 bases lining up with TRBD1. V gave up 6 bases and J gave up 2 bases; unmatched junction bases: 12. The CDR3 consists of 16 residues. The germline V gene encodes CDR1 WSHSY and CDR2 SAAADI. CDR3 protein: CASRQTTGARNYGYTF. Written as DNA, the CDR3 is TGCGCCAGCAGGCAAACAACAGGGGCGAGGAACTATGGCTACACCTTC.

This clone was detected only once. The rearrangement uses TRBV28 and TRBJ2-1; TRBD2 matches 11 bases. V was pared by 3 bases and J by 4 bases, with 2 bases of the junction left unmatched. Germline CDR1 and CDR2: MDHEN and SYDVKM. The CDR3 spans 15 residues. CDR3 sequence reads: CASSFPSGRYNEQFF. The CDR3 DNA reads as TGTGCCAGCAGTTTTCCTAGCGGGAGGTACAATGAGCAGTTCTTC.

The chain links TRBV7-3 to TRBJ1-2; no clear D gene. Germline CDR1 and CDR2: SGHTA and FQGTGA. Trimming took off 5 bases at V and 1 base at J, with 8 bases between the two ends. The CDR3 sequence is 13 residues long. The CDR3 DNA follows: TGTGCCAGCAGCCAAGACAATAACTATGGCTACACCTTC. It translates to CASSQDNNYGYTF.

The rearrangement uses TRBV10-3 and TRBJ2-7; D may be TRBD1 (6 bases). V was clipped by 11 bases and J by 2 bases, with 16 bases between them. The CDR3 length is 13 residues. In germline, CDR1 is ENHRY, CDR2 SYGVKD. Written as DNA, the CDR3 is TGTGCCGCCACTCAAGGGGGAGCCTACGAGCAGTACTTC. Encoded protein: CAATQGGAYEQYF.

CDR3 amino acids: CASSLIAGVGNEQFF. The CDR3 nucleotides read TGTGCCAGCAGCTTAATTGCGGGGGTTGGTAATGAGCAGTTCTTC. The chain carries TRBV7-3 and TRBJ2-1; 7 nucleotides line up with TRBD2. Germline V gene sequence: CDR1 SGHTA, CDR2 FQGTGA. The CDR3 extends over 15 amino acids. V shed 1 base, J shed 7 bases, and the junction held 7 bases outside the gene matches.

This chain uses TRBV2 with TRBJ2-7; D is perhaps TRBD1 (5 bases). Germline-derived CDR1 and CDR2 are SNHLY and FYNNEI. The CDR3 loop spans 15 amino acids. The germline V and J ends were trimmed by 3 bases and 3 bases, with 15 bases remaining between them. CDR3 amino acids: CASSDGQGFVYEQYF. CDR3 in DNA: TGTGCCAGCAGTGACGGGCAGGGTTTCGTCTACGAGCAGTACTTC.

This chain joins TRBV7-9 and TRBJ1-1; no reliable D call. CDR3 length: 15 residues. CDR1 and CDR2 (germline): SEHNR, FQNEAQ (reference sequence). V gave up 3 bases and J gave up 1 base, with 12 bases separating them. CDR3 sequence (DNA): TGTGCCAGCAGCTTCATAACACTAGAGAACACTGAAGCTTTCTTT. It encodes CASSFITLENTEAFF.

V and J are TRBV9 and TRBJ2-5; D remains ambiguous. The CDR3 loop spans 16 amino acids. Deletions cut 0 bases from V and 2 bases from J, with 14 bases between. Germline V gene sequence: CDR1 SGDLS, CDR2 YYNGEE. The CDR3 DNA is TGTGCCAGCAGCGTAGCGGCAGCAGCGCAACAAGAGACCCAGTACTTC. This encodes CASSVAAAAQQETQYF. The whole variable domain, remainder taken from reference TRBV9 and TRBJ2-5, is DSGVTQTPKHLITATGQRVTLRCSPRSGDLSVYWYQQSLDQGLQFLIQYYNGEERAKGNILERFSAQQFPDLHSELNLSSLELGDSALYFCASSVAAAAQQETQYFGPGTRLLVL.

In its sample, this clone was seen once. The chain combines TRBV11-2 with TRBJ2-5, with no clear D. Trimming pared 7 bases from V and 5 bases from J, leaving 11 bases between. The CDR3 runs to 12 residues. Germline V lookup: CDR1 SGHAT, CDR2 FQNNGV. The DNA for the CDR3 is TGTGCCAGCAAAAGCGATGGGGAGACCCAGTACTTC. Residues: CASKSDGETQYF.

The rearrangement joins TRBV28 to TRBJ2-7; 9 bases line up with TRBD1. V trimming: 10 bases; J trimming: 4 bases; junction bases outside the gene matches: 5. The CDR3 has 12 amino acids. Germline V CDR1 and CDR2: MDHEN, SYDVKM. CDR3 coding DNA: TGTGCCACCGGGACAGGGTTATACGAGCAGTACTTC. Protein sequence: CATGTGLYEQYF.

V is TRBV6-5 and J is TRBJ2-7, with D perhaps matching TRBD1 (6 bases). V lost 0 bases, J lost 2 bases, and 11 bases lay in between. Germline values: CDR1 MNHEY, CDR2 SVGAGI. The length of the CDR3 is 15 residues. CDR3 in DNA: TGTGCCAGCAGTTACTCGACACAGGGAACCTACGAGCAGTACTTC. It encodes CASSYSTQGTYEQYF.